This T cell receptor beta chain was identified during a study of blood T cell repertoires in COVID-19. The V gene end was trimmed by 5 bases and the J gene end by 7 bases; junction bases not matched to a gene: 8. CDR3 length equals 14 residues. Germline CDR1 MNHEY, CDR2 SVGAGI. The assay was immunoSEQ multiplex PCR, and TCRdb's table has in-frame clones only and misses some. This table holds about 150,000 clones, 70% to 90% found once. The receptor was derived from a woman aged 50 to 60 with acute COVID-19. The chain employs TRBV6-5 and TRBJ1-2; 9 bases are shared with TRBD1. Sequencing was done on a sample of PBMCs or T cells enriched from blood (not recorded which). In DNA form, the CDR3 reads TGTGCCAGCAGTACCCCCCACAGGGGGCTTGGCTACACCTTC. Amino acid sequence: CASSTPHRGLGYTF.